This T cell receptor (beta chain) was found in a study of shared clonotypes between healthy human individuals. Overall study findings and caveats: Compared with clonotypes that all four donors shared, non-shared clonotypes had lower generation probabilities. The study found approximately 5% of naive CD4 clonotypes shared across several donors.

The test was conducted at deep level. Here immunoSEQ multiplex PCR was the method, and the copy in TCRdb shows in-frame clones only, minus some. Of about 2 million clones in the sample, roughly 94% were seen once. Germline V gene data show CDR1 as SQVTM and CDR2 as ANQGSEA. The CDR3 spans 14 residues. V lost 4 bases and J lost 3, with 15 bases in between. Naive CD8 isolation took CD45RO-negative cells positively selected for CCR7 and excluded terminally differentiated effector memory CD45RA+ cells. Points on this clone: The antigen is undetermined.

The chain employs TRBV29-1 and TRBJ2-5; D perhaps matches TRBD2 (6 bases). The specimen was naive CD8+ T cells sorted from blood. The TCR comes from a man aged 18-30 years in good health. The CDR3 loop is CSVAGTGLEETQYF. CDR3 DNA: TGCAGCGTTGCGGGAACGGGACTTGAAGAGACCCAGTACTTC.